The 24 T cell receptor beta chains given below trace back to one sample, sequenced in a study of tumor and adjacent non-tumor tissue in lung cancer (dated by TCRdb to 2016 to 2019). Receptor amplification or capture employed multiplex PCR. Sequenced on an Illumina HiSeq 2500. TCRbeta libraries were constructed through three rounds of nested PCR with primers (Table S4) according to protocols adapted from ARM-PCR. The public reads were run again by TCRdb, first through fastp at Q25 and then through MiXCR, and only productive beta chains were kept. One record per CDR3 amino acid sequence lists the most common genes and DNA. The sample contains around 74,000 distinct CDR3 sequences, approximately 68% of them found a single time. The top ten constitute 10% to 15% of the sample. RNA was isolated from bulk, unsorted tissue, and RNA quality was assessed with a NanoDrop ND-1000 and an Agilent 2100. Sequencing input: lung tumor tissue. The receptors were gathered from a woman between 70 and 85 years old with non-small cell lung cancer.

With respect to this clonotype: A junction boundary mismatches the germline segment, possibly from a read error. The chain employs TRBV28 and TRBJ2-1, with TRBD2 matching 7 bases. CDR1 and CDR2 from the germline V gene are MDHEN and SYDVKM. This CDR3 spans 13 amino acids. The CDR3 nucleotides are TGTGCCAGCACTACAGCGGGATACAATGAGAAGTTCTTC. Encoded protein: CASTTAGYNEKFF.

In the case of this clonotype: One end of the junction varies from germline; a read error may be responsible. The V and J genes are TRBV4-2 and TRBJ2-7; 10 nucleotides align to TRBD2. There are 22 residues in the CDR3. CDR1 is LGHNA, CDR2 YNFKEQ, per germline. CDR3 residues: CASSQVFIRLLAGLPCSYKQYF. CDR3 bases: TGTGCCAGCAGCCAAGTTTTCATCAGATTACTAGCGGGATTACCGTGTTCCTACAAGCAGTACTTC.

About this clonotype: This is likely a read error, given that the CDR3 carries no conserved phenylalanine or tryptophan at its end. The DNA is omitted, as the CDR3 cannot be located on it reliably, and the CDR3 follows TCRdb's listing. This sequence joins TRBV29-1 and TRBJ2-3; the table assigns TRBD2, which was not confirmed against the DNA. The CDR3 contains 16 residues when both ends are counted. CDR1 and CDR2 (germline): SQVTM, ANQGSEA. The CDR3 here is CSVDVGTSGRGDTQYY.

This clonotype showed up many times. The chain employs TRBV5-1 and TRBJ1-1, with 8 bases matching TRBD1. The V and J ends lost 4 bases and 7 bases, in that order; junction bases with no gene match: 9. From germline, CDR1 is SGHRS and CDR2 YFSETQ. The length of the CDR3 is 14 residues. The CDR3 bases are TGCGCCAGCAGCGGCTCAAGACAGGGGCTTGAAGCTTTCTTT. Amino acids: CASSGSRQGLEAFF.

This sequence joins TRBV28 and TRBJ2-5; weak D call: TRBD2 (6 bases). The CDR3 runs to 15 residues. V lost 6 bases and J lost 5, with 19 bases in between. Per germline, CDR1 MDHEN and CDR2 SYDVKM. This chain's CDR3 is CASRARDWGSETQYF. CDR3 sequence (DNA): TGTGCCAGCAGGGCCCGGGACTGGGGATCGGAGACCCAGTACTTC.

CDR3 loop: CASSPDLGQISGANVLTF. The CDR3 coding sequence is TGTGCCAGCAGCCCAGATCTCGGACAGATTTCCGGGGCCAACGTCCTGACTTTC. The V and J genes are TRBV28 and TRBJ2-6, with a tentative D call TRBD1 (6 bases). CDR3 length: 18 amino acids. The V gene's germline CDR1 is MDHEN and CDR2 SYDVKM. The V gene lost 6 bases and the J gene lost 4 bases, with 22 bases spanning the gap.

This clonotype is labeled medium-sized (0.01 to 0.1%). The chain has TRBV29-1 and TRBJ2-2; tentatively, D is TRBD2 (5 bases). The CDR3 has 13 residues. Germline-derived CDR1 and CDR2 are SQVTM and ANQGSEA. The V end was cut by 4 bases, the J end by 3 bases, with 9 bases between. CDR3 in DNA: TGCAGCGTTGCCGCGGGTGACACCGGGGAGCTGTTTTTT. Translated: CSVAAGDTGELFF.

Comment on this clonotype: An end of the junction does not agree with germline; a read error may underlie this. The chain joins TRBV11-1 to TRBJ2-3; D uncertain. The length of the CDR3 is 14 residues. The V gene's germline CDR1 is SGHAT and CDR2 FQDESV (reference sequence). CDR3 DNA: TGTGCCAGAAGCTTGAACAGAGAGGCAGATACGCAGTATTTT. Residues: CARSLNREADTQYF.

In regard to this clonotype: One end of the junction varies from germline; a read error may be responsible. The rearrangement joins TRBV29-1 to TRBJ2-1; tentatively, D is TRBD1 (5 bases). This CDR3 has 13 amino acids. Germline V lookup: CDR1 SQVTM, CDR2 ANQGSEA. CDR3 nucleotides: TGCGGAGTAAAACGGCAGGGCATAAGTGAGCACTTCTTC. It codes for CGVKRQGISEHFF.

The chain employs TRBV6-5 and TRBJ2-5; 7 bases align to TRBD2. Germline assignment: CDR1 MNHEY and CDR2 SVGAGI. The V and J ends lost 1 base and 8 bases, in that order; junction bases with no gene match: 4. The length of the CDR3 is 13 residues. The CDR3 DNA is TGTGCCAGCAGTTACTTGGGGGGGAATACCCAGTACTTC. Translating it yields CASSYLGGNTQYF.

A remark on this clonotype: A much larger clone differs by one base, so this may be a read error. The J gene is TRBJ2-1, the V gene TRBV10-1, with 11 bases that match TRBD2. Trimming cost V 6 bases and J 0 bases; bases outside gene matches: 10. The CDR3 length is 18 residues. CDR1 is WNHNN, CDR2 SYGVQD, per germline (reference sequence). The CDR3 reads CASRVGTSGNNSYNEQFF. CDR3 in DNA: TGCGCCAGCAGAGTCGGGACTAGCGGTAACAACTCCTACAATGAGCAGTTCTTC.

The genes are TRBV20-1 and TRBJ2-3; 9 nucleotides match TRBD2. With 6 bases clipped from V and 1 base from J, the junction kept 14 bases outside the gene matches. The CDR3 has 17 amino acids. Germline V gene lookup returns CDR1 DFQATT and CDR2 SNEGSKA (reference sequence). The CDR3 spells CSATLGEREVGTDTQYF. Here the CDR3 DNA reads TGCAGTGCCACCCTAGGCGAGCGGGAGGTAGGCACAGATACGCAGTATTTT.

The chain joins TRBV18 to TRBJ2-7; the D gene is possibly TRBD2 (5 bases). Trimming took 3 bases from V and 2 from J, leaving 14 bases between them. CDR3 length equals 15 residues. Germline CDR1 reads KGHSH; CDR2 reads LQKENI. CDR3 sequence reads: CASSPRSGLTYEQYF. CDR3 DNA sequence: TGTGCCAGCTCACCCCGAAGCGGATTAACCTACGAGCAGTACTTC.

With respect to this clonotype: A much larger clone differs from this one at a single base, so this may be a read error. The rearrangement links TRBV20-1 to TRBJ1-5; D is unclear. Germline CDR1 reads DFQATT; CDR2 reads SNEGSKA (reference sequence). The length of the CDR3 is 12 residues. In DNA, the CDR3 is TGCAGTGCGAAAAATAGCAATGAGCCCCAGCATTTT. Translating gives CSAKNSNEPQHF.

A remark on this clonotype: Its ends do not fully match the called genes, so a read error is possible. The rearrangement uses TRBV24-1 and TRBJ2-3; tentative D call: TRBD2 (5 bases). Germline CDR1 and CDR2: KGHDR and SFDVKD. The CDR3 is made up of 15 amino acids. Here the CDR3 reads CAASDPGIITDTQYF. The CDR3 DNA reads TGTGCCGCCAGTGATCCGGGGATCATCACAGATACGCAGTATTTT.

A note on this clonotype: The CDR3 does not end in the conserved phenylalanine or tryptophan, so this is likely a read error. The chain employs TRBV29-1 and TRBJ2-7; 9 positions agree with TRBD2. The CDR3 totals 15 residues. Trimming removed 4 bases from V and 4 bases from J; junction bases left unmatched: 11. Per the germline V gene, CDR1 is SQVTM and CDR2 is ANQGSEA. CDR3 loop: CSVAPGGTSMYEQYY. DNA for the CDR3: TGCAGCGTTGCCCCCGGGGGGACTAGCATGTACGAGCAGTACTAC.

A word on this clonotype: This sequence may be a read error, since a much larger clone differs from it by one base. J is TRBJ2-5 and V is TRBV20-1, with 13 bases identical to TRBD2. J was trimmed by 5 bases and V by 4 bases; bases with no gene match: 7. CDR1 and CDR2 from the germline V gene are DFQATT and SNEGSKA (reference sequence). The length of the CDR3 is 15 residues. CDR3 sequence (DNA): TGCAGTGCTATGACTAGCGGGAGGTTGCGGGAGACCCAGTACTTC. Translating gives CSAMTSGRLRETQYF.

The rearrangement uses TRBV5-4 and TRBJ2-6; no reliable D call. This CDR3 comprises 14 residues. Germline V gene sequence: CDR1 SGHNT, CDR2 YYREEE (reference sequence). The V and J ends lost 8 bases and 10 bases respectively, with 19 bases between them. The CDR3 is CASKDTSGENVLTF. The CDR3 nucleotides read TGTGCCAGTAAAGACACTTCTGGGGAAAACGTCCTGACTTTC.

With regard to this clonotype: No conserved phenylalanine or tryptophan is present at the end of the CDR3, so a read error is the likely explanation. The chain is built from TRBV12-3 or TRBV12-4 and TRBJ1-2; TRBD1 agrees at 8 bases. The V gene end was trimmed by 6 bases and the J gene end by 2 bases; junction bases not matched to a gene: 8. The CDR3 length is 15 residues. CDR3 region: CASSFVRQGNYGYTL. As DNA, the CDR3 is TGTGCCAGCAGCTTTGTCCGACAGGGGAACTATGGCTACACCTTA.

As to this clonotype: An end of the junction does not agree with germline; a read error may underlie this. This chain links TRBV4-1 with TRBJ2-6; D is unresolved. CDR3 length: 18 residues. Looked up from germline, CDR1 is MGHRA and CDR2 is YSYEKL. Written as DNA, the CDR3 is TGCGCCTGCAGCCCTAACAAGAAGTGGGATGCTGGGGCCAACGTCCTGACTTTC. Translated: CACSPNKKWDAGANVLTF.

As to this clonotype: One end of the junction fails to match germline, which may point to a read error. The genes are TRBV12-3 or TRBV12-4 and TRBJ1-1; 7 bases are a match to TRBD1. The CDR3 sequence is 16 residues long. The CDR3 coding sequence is TGTGCCAGCAGTTTCCCCCGGACAGGTTTGAGCACTGAAGCTTACTTT. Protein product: CASSFPRTGLSTEAYF.

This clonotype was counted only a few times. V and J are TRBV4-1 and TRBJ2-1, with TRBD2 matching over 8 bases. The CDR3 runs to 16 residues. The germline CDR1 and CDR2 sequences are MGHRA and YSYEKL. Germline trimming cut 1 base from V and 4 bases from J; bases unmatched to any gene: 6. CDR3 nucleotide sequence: TGCGCCAGCAGCCAAGTTCCGGGAGGGGGATACAATGAGCAGTTCTTC. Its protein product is CASSQVPGGGYNEQFF.

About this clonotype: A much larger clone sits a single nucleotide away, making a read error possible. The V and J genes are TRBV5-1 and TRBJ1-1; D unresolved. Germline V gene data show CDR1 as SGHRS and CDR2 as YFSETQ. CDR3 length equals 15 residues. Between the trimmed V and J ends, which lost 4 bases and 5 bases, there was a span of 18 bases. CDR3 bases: TGCGCCAGCAGCGGAGACATGGAGGTAGGGACTGAAGCTTTCTTT. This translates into CASSGDMEVGTEAFF.

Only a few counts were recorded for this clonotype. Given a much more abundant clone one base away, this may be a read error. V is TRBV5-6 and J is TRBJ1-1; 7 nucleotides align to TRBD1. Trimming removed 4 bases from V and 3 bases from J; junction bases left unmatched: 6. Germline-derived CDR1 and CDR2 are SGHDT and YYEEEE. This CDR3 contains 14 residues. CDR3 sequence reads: CASSPTGEYTEAFF. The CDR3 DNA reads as TGTGCCAGCAGCCCCACAGGGGAGTACACTGAAGCTTTCTTT.